The clone carrying this T cell receptor beta chain was observed a few times. Antigen unknown. The data stem from a study of T-cell memory formation after mild COVID-19. TCRdb analysed the 5' RACE reads with MiXCR anew, one entry per CDR3 protein. The sample has about 250,000 distinct CDR3 sequences, approximately 18% seen once; the top ten hold more than 20%. The study's findings and limits: CD4+ contracting clones lay mainly in CM and EM, CD8+ ones in EMRA. The SARS-CoV-2 specificity of second-wave clones reaching peak at day 37 remained unverified.

This sequence was found in a man younger than 35 who had mild COVID-19 (a few samples of this study predate the infection). Cell type and time point are not known. The sequenced sample was PBMCs or a T cell subset sorted from them (not recorded which).

The CDR3 is CASSAGGTGQYGYTF. DNA of the CDR3: TGTGCCAGCAGCGCCGGCGGGACAGGGCAGTATGGCTACACCTTC. The rearrangement uses TRBV6-1 and TRBJ1-2, with 9 bases aligning to TRBD1. The CDR3 runs 15 residues. Trimming removed 6 bases from V and 5 bases from J; junction bases left unmatched: 10. The germline V gene has CDR1 MNHNS and CDR2 SASEGT.